This T cell receptor beta chain emerged from a study of graft-versus-host responses after intestinal transplantation. Study overall: The recipients all started with anti-thymocyte globulin induction and then took tacrolimus and steroids for around 3 years. Notes on the study in general: GvH clones occurred in recipient marrow; some first appeared in ileum or blood. Circulating GvH clones peaking coincided with falling HvG clones soon after transplant.

With around 200,000 irradiated, violet-dye-labeled stimulator cells, around 200,000 CFSE-labeled responder cells were plated. Both CD3+CD4+ and CD3+CD8+ responders that were proliferating and CFSE-low underwent sorting after the reaction. Assay used: immunoSEQ multiplex PCR; TCRdb lists only in-frame clones, some missing. The table lists 15,000 to 20,000 clones, around two fifths of them singletons. CDR3 length: 17 residues. The germline V gene has CDR1 SGHVS and CDR2 FQNEAQ. V was clipped by 4 bases and J by 3 bases, with 19 bases between them. The specimen was alloreactive CD8+ T cells from a mixed lymphocyte reaction culture, collected before intestinal transplant. Sample subset: CFSE-low proliferating T cells sorted from approximately 6-day pre-transplant mixed lymphocyte reaction (GvH or HvG direction). The TCR sequence derives from a human patient who received an intestinal transplant. The V call is TRBV7-8, the J call TRBJ1-5, with D tentatively TRBD1 (5 bases). The CDR3 DNA reads TGTGCCAGCAGCTCTCGGAGGGGAGCCCGGGCCAATCAGCCCCAGCATTTT. Translated: CASSSRRGARANQPQHF.